This T cell receptor beta chain was obtained from a study of STAT5B mutations in CD4+ large granular lymphocyte leukemia. Study results and limitations: Without putative leukemic clones, patient CD4-sorted repertoires remained more clonal than healthy CD4+ repertoires.

Assay used: immunoSEQ multiplex PCR; TCRdb lists only in-frame clones, some missing. The sample has about 32,000 clones; about 71% are singletons. Turning to this clone: Its specificity is unknown.

Buffy coats from healthy blood donors served as controls. Germline CDR1 reads SSHAT; CDR2 reads FNYEAQ (reference sequence). Trimming took 5 bases from V and 7 from J, leaving 11 bases between them. The length of the CDR3 is 13 residues. The chain joins TRBV7-7 to TRBJ1-4, with D maybe TRBD1 (6 bases). The sequencing input was CD4+ T cells from blood buffy coats. The receptor comes from a human donor in good health. The CDR3 DNA is TGTGCCAGCAGCCCAGGGGAGGGTGAAAAACTGTTTTTT. Amino acids: CASSPGEGEKLFF.